This T cell receptor (beta chain) was sequenced for a study of T cells after yellow fever vaccination. This CDR3 is built from 16 residues. CDR1 WNHNN and CDR2 SYGVQD come from the germline V gene (reference sequence). J was trimmed by 5 bases and V by 5 bases; bases with no gene match: 11. The sample holds many counts of this clonotype. TCRdb analysed the 5' RACE reads with MiXCR anew, one entry per CDR3 protein. The data hold about 69,000 distinct CDR3 sequences, with 5.9% observed a single time. The material was CD4+ T cells sorted from PBMCs, obtained roughly 15 days after the first yellow fever vaccination. The rearrangement joins TRBV10-1 to TRBJ2-2, with 7 bases identical to TRBD1. This clonotype was sampled from a man between 18 and 29 years old who received the YFV17D yellow fever vaccine. CDR3 coding DNA: TGCGCCAGCAGTAGTCTCAAGGGGGCTGTTACCGGGGAGCTGTTTTTT. It encodes CASSSLKGAVTGELFF.